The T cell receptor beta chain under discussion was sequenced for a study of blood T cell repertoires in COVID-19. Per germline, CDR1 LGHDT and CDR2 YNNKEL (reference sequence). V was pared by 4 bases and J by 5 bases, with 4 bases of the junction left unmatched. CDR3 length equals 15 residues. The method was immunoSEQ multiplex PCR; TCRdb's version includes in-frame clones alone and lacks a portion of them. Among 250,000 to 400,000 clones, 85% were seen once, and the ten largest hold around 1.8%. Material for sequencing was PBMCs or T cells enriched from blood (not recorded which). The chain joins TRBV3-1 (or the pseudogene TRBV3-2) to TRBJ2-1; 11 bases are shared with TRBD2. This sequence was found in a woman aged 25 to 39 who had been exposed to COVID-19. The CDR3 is CASSLGTSGNNEQFF. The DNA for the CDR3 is TGTGCCAGCAGCCTCGGGACTAGCGGCAACAATGAGCAGTTCTTC.